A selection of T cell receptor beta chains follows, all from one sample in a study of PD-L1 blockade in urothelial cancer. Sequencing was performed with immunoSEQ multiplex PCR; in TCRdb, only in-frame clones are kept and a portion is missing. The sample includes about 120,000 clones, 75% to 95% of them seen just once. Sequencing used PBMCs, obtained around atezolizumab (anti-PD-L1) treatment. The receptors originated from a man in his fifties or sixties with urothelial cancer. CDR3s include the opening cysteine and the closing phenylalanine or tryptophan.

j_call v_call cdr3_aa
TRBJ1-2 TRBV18 CASSPYSSGTGDYGYTF
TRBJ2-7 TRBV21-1 CASSRPGTGAYEQYF
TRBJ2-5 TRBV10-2 CASSPGREETQYF
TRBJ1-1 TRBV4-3 CASSQERQGANTEAFF
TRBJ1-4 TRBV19 CASRTSGQINEKLFF
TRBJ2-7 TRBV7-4 CASADRPYEQYF
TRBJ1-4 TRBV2 CASSEALLGTGGRVTNEKLFF
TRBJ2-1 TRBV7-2 CASSLYGTSPNEQFF
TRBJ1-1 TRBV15 CATSTGWGVRTEAFF
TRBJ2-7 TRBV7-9 CASSLGSGQTYEQYF
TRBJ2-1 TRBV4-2 CASSPIYSRTGMAGSSYNEQFF
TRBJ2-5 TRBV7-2 CASSRLAGRMGETQYF
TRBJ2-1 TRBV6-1 CASSVDRGISVNEQFF
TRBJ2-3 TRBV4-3 CASSQGPGLYTDTQYF
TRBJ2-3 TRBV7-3 CASSPGGGTTDTQYF
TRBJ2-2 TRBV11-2 CASSLSGGTGELFF
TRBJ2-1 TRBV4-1 CASSRSGGGSSSYNEQFF
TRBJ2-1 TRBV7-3 CASSLYSGPGYNEQFF
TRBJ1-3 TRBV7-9 CASSLEGLSTGNTIYF
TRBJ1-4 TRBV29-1 CSAGLDSPNEKLFF
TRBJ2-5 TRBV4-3 CASSQALAGQETQYF
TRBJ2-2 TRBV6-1 CASTSDLWTGGELFF
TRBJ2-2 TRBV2 CASSGGLNTGELFF
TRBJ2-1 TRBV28 CASSFMGSGEQFF
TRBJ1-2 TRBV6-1 CASSTGRGAGYGYTF
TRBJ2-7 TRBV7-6 CASSFLAGDTYEQYF
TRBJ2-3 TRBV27 CASSSLSSGGAWDTQYF
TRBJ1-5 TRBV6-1 CASSSSPEPQHF
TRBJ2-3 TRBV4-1 CASSLKRVKTAGGRADTQYF
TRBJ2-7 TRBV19 CASSPRTSGRSYEQYF
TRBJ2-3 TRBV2 CASTGLSSTDTQYF
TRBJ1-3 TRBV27 CASSPGGGLDF
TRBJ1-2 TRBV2 CASTPDSLNYGYTF
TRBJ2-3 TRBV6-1 CASRLAGGGTDTQYF
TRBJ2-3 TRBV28 CASPPAGLWGDTQYF
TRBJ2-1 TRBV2 CASSAGQFSSYNEQFF
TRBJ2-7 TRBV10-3 CAISESVGQGFYF
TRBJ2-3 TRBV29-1 CSELGQGSDTQYF
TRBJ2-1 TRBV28 CASSSWTGATTYNEQFF
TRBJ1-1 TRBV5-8 CASSLDRGSEAFF
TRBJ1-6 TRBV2 CASRTGSSYNSPLHF
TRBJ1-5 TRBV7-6 CASSLTGNSNQPQHF
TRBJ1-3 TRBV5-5 CASSLAGGGTGNTIYF
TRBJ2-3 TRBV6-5 CASSYRGQGVRAQYF
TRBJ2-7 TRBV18 CASSPGTSGSESYEQYF
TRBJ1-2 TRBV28 CASSSQGPYGYTF
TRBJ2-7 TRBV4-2 CASSQAPGQGYEQYF
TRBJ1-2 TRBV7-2 CASSFEHRVGGYTF
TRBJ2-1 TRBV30 CAWSVGLANEQFF
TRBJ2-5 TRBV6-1 CATRDSARETQYF
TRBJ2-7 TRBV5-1 CASSLDRGEPYEQYF
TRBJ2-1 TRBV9 CASSVSPAGGLDNEQFF
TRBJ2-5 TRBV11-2 CASSLTSQYQETQYF